A single sample gave rise to the 19 T cell receptor beta chains below, sequenced in a study of response to subunit inactivated influenza vaccine. TCRdb re-called the RT-PCR reads through MiXCR, storing one row per CDR3 protein. Among around 490,000 distinct CDR3 sequences listed, around 8% were seen once. Here the sequenced sample was PBMCs from blood, taken less than 30 months after vaccination. These receptors were obtained from a man aged 45-69 years who received an inactivated influenza vaccine.

This clonotype was observed a few times. The chain employs TRBV20-1 and TRBJ1-4; TRBD1 matches 7 bases. This CDR3 is 15 amino acids long. Trimming removed 2 bases from V and 4 bases from J; junction bases left unmatched: 7. Germline lookup yields CDR1 DFQATT and CDR2 SNEGSKA (reference sequence). The CDR3 region has the DNA TGCAGTGCTAGAATCCCAGGGGGAGGTAATGAAAAACTGTTTTTT. Translating it yields CSARIPGGGNEKLFF.

This clonotype was detected only a few times. This CDR3 is CSATQSGLVSWEQYF. The CDR3 DNA follows: TGCAGTGCTACCCAGTCGGGACTAGTCAGTTGGGAGCAGTACTTC. The chain recombines TRBV20-1 with TRBJ2-7, with 8 bases matching TRBD2. CDR3 length equals 15 residues. Germline V gene lookup returns CDR1 DFQATT and CDR2 SNEGSKA (reference sequence). Trimming took 4 bases from V and 7 from J; bases not matched to a gene: 15.

The chain combines TRBV20-1 with TRBJ2-5, with TRBD1 identical over 9 bases. Trimming cost V 6 bases and J 5 bases; bases outside gene matches: 4. The CDR3 loop spans 12 amino acids. Germline V gene lookup returns CDR1 DFQATT and CDR2 SNEGSKA (reference sequence). The CDR3 bases are TGCAGTGCCGGGACAGGGCGGGAGACCCAGTACTTC. It yields the protein CSAGTGRETQYF.

This rearrangement joins TRBV20-1 to TRBJ2-3, with TRBD2 matching 11 bases. Germline lookup yields CDR1 DFQATT and CDR2 SNEGSKA (reference sequence). J was trimmed by 7 bases and V by 6 bases; bases with no gene match: 6. CDR3 length: 13 amino acids. Here the CDR3 DNA reads TGCAGTGCGGATACTAGCGGGAGTAATACGCAGTATTTT. Amino acid sequence: CSADTSGSNTQYF.

With regard to this clonotype: This may stem from a read error, because a much larger clone lies one nucleotide away. This chain links TRBV7-9 with TRBJ1-6; D remains unclear. V lost 1 base to trimming and J lost 12 bases, with 10 bases between them. CDR1 and CDR2 (germline): SEHNR, FQNEAQ (reference sequence). CDR3 length equals 13 residues. CDR3 in DNA: TGTGCCAGCAGCTTAGGCCCCCGGAAACCCCTCCACTTT. Translation: CASSLGPRKPLHF.

This clonotype has more than one count but fewer than ten. The chain recombines TRBV27 with TRBJ2-6, with TRBD1 matching 8 bases. Unmatched junction bases numbered 9, after V lost 0 bases and J lost 2 bases. CDR3 length equals 19 residues. CDR1 is MNHEY and CDR2 is SMNVEV in the germline V gene (reference sequence). CDR3 DNA sequence: TGTGCCAGCAGTTTATCGGGCCCCTCAGGGGGCGCTGGGGCCAACGTCCTGACTTTC. Residues: CASSLSGPSGGAGANVLTF.

This clonotype was counted a few times. The chain recombines TRBV19 with TRBJ2-1, with 7 nucleotides matching TRBD2. The V gene end was trimmed by 4 bases and the J gene end by 12 bases; junction bases not matched to a gene: 6. This CDR3 has 12 residues. Germline CDR1 and CDR2: LNHDA and SQIVND (reference sequence). The CDR3 reads CASSSGGSRQFF. CDR3 nucleotide sequence: TGTGCCAGTAGTAGCGGCGGGAGCAGGCAGTTCTTC.

This clonotype appeared many times. The genes are TRBV12-3 or TRBV12-4 and TRBJ2-1; D is possibly TRBD1 (7 bases). The CDR3 length is 14 residues. Trimming pared 7 bases from V and 3 bases from J, leaving 13 bases between. CDR3 residues: CASTGQGGYNEQFF. CDR3 bases: TGTGCCAGCACTGGCCAGGGGGGCTACAATGAGCAGTTCTTC.

This clonotype was seen more than once but under ten times. J is TRBJ1-6 and V is TRBV7-8; 9 nucleotides align to TRBD1. Germline CDR1 and CDR2: SGHVS and FQNEAQ. The CDR3 totals 15 residues. The V segment lost 4 bases and the J segment 9 bases; nucleotides outside the gene matches: 7. CDR3 coding DNA: TGTGCCAGCAGCTCACACCGGGGACAGGGTTCACCCCTCCACTTT. Translated, it gives CASSSHRGQGSPLHF.

V gene TRBV14 combines with J gene TRBJ2-3, with D maybe TRBD1 (5 bases). The length of the CDR3 is 15 residues. Trimming stripped 1 base from V and 6 bases from J, with 14 bases between. Germline V lookup: CDR1 SGHDN, CDR2 FVKESK. The CDR3 region has the DNA TGTGCCAGCAGCCAAGTGGCAGTTGGGGCGGATACGCAGTATTTT. Translation: CASSQVAVGADTQYF.

This clonotype has just a few counts. The chain employs TRBV7-3 and TRBJ2-3; 8 bases agree with TRBD2. The V segment lost 1 base and the J segment 2 bases; nucleotides outside the gene matches: 5. The CDR3 length is 16 residues. Germline V gene data show CDR1 as SGHTA and CDR2 as FQGTGA. Here the CDR3 DNA reads TGTGCCAGCAGCTTAATTGCGGGAGGTTCCACAGATACGCAGTATTTT. This sequence encodes CASSLIAGGSTDTQYF.

In this sample, this clonotype turned up a few times. The chain has TRBV7-9 and TRBJ2-5; 11 nucleotides agree with TRBD1. Germline CDR1 reads SEHNR; CDR2 reads FQNEAQ (reference sequence). This CDR3 region has 16 residues. V lost 0 bases, J lost 2 bases, and 2 bases stayed unmatched. The CDR3 is CASSLAWDRGQETQYF. For the CDR3, the DNA is TGTGCCAGCAGCTTAGCTTGGGACAGGGGGCAAGAGACCCAGTACTTC.

The chain combines TRBV29-1 with TRBJ2-1, with no clear D. The CDR3 covers 11 residues. Between the trimmed V and J ends, which lost 5 bases and 9 bases, there was a span of 11 bases. Germline V CDR1 and CDR2: SQVTM, ANQGSEA. CDR3 in amino acids: CSVSAGLEQFF. Here the CDR3 DNA reads TGCAGCGTTTCCGCTGGGCTTGAGCAGTTCTTC.

V is TRBV18 and J is TRBJ2-1; D uncertain. Per germline, CDR1 KGHSH and CDR2 LQKENI. Trimming took off 8 bases at V and 3 bases at J, with 14 bases between the two ends. The CDR3 loop spans 14 amino acids. This CDR3 is CASQTRFNYNEQFF. The CDR3 DNA is TGTGCCAGCCAGACTCGGTTTAACTACAATGAGCAGTTCTTC.

This clonotype was recorded a few times. The chain recombines TRBV7-2 with TRBJ1-2; TRBD1 matches at 7 bases. In germline, CDR1 is SGHTA, CDR2 FQGNSA. The CDR3 loop spans 15 amino acids. The trim removed 4 bases at V and 4 bases at J, leaving 9 bases unmatched. CDR3 sequence (DNA): TGTGCCAGCAGCTCACCCCGGACAGGAAGCTATGGCTACACCTTC. This sequence encodes CASSSPRTGSYGYTF. Full variable domain (rest looked up from reference TRBV7-2 and TRBJ1-2): GAGVSQSPSNKVTEKGKDVELRCDPISGHTALYWYRQSLGQGLEFLIYFQGNSAPDKSGLPSDRFSAERTGGSVSTLTIQRTQQEDSAVYLCASSSPRTGSYGYTFGSGTRLTVV.

In this sample, this clonotype turned up a few times. V and J are TRBV29-1 and TRBJ2-3; D may be TRBD2 (5 bases). From germline, CDR1 is SQVTM and CDR2 ANQGSEA. The CDR3 runs to 14 residues. The V end lost 5 bases, the J end lost 2 bases, and 14 bases lay between the germline ends. CDR3 nucleotides: TGCAGCGTTCTCGTTCAGCGGTTCACAGATACGCAGTATTTT. Encoded protein: CSVLVQRFTDTQYF.

This clonotype was seen repeatedly, ten times or more. The J gene is TRBJ2-7, the V gene TRBV27; the D is unclear. This CDR3 spans 12 amino acids. The V end lost 5 bases, the J end lost 3 bases, and 8 bases lay between the germline ends. Looked up from germline, CDR1 is MNHEY and CDR2 is SMNVEV (reference sequence). CDR3 sequence (DNA): TGTGCCAGCAGTCCACTTTTCTACGAGCAGTACTTC. Amino acids: CASSPLFYEQYF.

In its sample, this clonotype was seen many times. The rearrangement links TRBV5-1 to TRBJ2-1, with a possible D match to TRBD2 (6 bases). Looked up from germline, CDR1 is SGHRS and CDR2 is YFSETQ. The CDR3 loop spans 14 amino acids. V lost 6 bases and J lost 6, with 16 bases in between. CDR3 sequence (DNA): TGCGCCAGCACCACCCCGGAGGGTATCAATGAGCAGTTCTTC. Protein product: CASTTPEGINEQFF.

Ten or more counts support this clonotype. The rearrangement uses TRBV10-2 and TRBJ1-5; 9 positions agree with TRBD1. CDR1 is WSHSY, CDR2 SAAADI, per germline. CDR3 length: 18 amino acids. Trimming at V came to 5 bases and at J to 0 bases, leaving 11 bases not matched to a gene. CDR3 region: CASSSQGASVGSNQPQHF. Written as DNA, the CDR3 is TGCGCCAGCAGTTCACAGGGGGCCTCAGTCGGTAGCAATCAGCCCCAGCATTTT.